This T cell receptor (beta chain) was captured in a study of identical twins. General study results and limits: Insertions ran lower in abundant cord blood beta clonotypes, though not in memory repertoires.

There are many counts of this clonotype. Its antigen is unidentified. CDR3 length equals 14 residues. The germline V gene has CDR1 SSHAT and CDR2 FNYEAQ (reference sequence). J gave up 9 bases and V 2 bases, and 4 bases lay outside the gene matches. Template switching (which added a universal primer site) was used, and cDNA carried unique molecular identifiers. In TCRdb, the 5' RACE reads were re-called with MiXCR into one record per CDR3 protein. The sample has approximately 150,000 distinct CDR3 sequences; roughly 3.5% are singletons. The sequenced sample was memory T cells sorted from blood. This chain links TRBV7-7 with TRBJ2-1; TRBD2 agrees at 10 bases. The origin of this receptor is a man aged 18 to 35 in good health. The CDR3 region is CASSLTSGIGEQFF. The CDR3 bases are TGTGCCAGCAGCTTAACTAGCGGGATTGGTGAGCAGTTCTTC.